This entry describes one TCR beta chain. MiXCR was run by TCRdb on the 5' RACE reads, yielding one entry per CDR3 protein. Among over 600,000 distinct CDR3 sequences listed, approximately 21% were seen once. V shed 5 bases and J shed 6 bases, with 11 bases lying between them. CDR1 is DFQATT, CDR2 SNEGSKA, per germline (reference sequence). This CDR3 region has 12 residues. This sample is part of a study of identical twins. These sequences were also reported in another study, on T cells expressing NK-cell markers. That publication notes: Dominant NKG2C+ clonotypes in about six donors made up about 1.0-7.0% of CD8+ T cells. The study found these clonotypes also leading the CD3+CD56-NKG2C+ fraction in a few donors.

The rearrangement uses TRBV20-1 and TRBJ2-1; TRBD2 is a possible D gene (6 bases). This TCR was sampled from a woman between 18 and 29 years old in good health. The sequenced sample consisted of PBMCs. The CDR3 DNA follows: TGCAGTGCTCGCCGGACTACCAATGAGCAGTTCTTC. This translates into CSARRTTNEQFF.